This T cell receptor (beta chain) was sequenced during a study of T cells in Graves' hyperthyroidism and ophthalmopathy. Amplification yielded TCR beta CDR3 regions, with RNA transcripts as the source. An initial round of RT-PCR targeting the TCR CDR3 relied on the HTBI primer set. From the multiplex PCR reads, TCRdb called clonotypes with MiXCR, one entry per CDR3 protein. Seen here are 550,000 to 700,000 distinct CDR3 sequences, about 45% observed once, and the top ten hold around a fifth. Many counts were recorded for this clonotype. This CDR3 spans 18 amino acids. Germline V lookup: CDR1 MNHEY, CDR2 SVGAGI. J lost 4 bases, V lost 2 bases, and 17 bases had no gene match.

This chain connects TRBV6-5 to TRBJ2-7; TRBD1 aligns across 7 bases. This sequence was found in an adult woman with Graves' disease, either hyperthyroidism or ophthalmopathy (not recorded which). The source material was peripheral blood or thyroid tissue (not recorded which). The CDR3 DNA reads TGTGCCAGCAGTTACCTATCCCCCCCCGGGGACAGACCATACGAGCAGTACTTC. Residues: CASSYLSPPGDRPYEQYF.